This T cell receptor beta chain was recorded in a study of vaccination and CD4 T cells after COVID-19. Across the whole study: Convalescent cases comprised some 10 mild and one severe, all SARS-CoV-2 positive by nasal swab PCR. Post-vaccination samples were procured at a median of approximately 72 days following dose two (range 14 to 241).

This sample's treatment: roughly ten-day PBMC culture with coronavirus spike peptide pools or control peptides (ViraFEST assay). Sequenced with the Oncomine TCR Beta short-read assay was DNA taken from cultured CD4+ T cells. MiXCR, run by TCRdb on the PCR reads, gives a single entry per CDR3 protein. The sample consists of thousands of distinct CDR3 sequences, 60% of them appearing once. CDR1 LNHNV and CDR2 YYDKDF come from the germline V gene (reference sequence). Trimming removed 0 bases from V and 6 bases from J, with 17 bases in between. CDR3 length equals 17 residues. As to this clonotype: The antigen is not known.

Study outcomes and limitations: Early post-infection timepoints were missing, and relatively few convalescent patients were studied.

The rearrangement joins TRBV15 to TRBJ2-2; no firm D call. The sequence was obtained from a human donor who had recovered from COVID-19. The sequencing input was CD4+ T cells from blood, cultured in vitro. In DNA form, the CDR3 reads TGTGCCACCAGCAGAGACCGGACGCGTGGCCTGTCCGGGGAGCTGTTTTTT. This sequence encodes CATSRDRTRGLSGELFF.